The sequence of this T cell receptor (beta chain) was determined in a study of CXCR3-negative and CXCR3-positive naive CD8 T cells. Study information: Each library held about 1.5 +/- 0.3 million TRB reads, 130 million to 150 million in total.

Points on this clonotype: As yet, its antigen is unknown.

Study-level findings and limits: Memory CD8+ cells showed much lower diversity, while both naive subsets displayed comparably high diversity.

The authors made the TRB cDNA libraries by 5' RACE using UMI labels. From the 5' RACE reads, TCRdb lists one entry per CDR3 protein and no DNA. The sample's table shows approximately 40,000 distinct CDR3 sequences. The CDR3 runs to 13 residues. In germline, CDR1 is SGHTA, CDR2 FQGTGA. The chain employs TRBV7-3 and TRBJ2-3. This clonotype was obtained from a human donor in good health. Some clones in this sample may be carry-over from other donors' samples. Specimen: memory CD8+ T cells from blood. The CDR3 sequence is CASSLTLSDTQYF.